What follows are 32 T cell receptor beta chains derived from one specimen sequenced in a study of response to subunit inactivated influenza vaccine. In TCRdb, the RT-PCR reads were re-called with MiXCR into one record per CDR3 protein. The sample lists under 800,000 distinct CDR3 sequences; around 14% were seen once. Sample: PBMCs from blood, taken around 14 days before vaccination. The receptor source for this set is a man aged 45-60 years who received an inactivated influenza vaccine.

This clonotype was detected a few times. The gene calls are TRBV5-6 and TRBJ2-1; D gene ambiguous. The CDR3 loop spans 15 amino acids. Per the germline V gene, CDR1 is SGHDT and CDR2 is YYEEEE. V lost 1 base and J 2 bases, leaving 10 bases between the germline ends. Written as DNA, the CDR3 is TGTGCCAGCAGCTTGCGCAACCTCCCCTACAATGAGCAGTTCTTC. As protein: CASSLRNLPYNEQFF.

CDR3 sequence (DNA): TGTGCCATCGGAGGGACATTCTCCTACGAGCAGTACTTC. Residues: CAIGGTFSYEQYF. This chain connects TRBV28 to TRBJ2-7, with D perhaps matching TRBD1 or TRBD2 (6 bases each). This CDR3 is built from 13 residues. Trimming shortened V by 10 bases and J by 0 bases, and 13 bases separated the two germline ends. Germline V gives CDR1 MDHEN, CDR2 SYDVKM.

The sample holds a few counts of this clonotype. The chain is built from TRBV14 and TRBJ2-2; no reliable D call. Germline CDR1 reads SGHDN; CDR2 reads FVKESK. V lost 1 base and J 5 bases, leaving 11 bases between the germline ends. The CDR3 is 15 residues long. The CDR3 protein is CASSQALHGTGELFF. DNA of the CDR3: TGTGCCAGCAGCCAAGCACTACACGGTACCGGGGAGCTGTTTTTT.

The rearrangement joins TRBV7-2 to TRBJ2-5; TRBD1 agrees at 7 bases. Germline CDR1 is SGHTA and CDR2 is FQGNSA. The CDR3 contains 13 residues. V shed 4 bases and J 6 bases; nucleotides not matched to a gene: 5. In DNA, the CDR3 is TGTGCCAGCAGCTCCAGACAGGGACAGACCCAGTACTTC. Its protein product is CASSSRQGQTQYF.

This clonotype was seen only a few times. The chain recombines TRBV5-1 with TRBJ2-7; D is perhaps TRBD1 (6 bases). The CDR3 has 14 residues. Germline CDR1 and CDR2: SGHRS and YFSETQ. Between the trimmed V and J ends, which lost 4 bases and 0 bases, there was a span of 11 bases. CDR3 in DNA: TGCGCCAGCAGCCCCGGGACACCCTCCTACGAGCAGTACTTC. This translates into CASSPGTPSYEQYF.

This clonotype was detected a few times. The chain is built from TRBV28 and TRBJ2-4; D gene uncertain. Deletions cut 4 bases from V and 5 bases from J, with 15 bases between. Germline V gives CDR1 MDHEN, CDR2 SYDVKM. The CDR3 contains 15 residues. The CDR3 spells CASSSGGSVENIQYF. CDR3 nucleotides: TGTGCCAGCAGTTCGGGTGGGTCAGTTGAAAACATTCAGTACTTC.

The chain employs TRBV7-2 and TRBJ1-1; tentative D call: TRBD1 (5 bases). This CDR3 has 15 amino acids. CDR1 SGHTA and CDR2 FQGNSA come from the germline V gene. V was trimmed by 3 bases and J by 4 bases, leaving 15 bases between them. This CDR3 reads CASSLFGGKVTEAFF. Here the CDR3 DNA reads TGTGCCAGCAGCTTGTTTGGGGGGAAGGTCACTGAAGCTTTCTTT. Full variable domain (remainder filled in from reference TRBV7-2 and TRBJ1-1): GAGVSQSPSNKVTEKGKDVELRCDPISGHTALYWYRQSLGQGLEFLIYFQGNSAPDKSGLPSDRFSAERTGGSVSTLTIQRTQQEDSAVYLCASSLFGGKVTEAFFGQGTRLTVV.

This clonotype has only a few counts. CDR3 bases: TGCGCCAGCAGCCCGGACGGGACAGGGTTAACAGATACGCAGTATTTT. Amino acid sequence: CASSPDGTGLTDTQYF. The genes are TRBV5-1 and TRBJ2-3; 9 nucleotides line up with TRBD1. CDR1 and CDR2 (germline): SGHRS, YFSETQ. After removal of 4 bases from V and 3 bases from J, the junction contained 9 bases not matched to a gene. The CDR3 contains 16 residues. Full variable domain (missing parts from reference TRBV5-1 and TRBJ2-3): KAGVTQTPRYLIKTRGQQVTLSCSPISGHRSVSWYQQTPGQGLQFLFEYFSETQRNKGNFPGRFSGRQFSNSRSEMNVSTLELGDSALYLCASSPDGTGLTDTQYFGPGTRLTVL.

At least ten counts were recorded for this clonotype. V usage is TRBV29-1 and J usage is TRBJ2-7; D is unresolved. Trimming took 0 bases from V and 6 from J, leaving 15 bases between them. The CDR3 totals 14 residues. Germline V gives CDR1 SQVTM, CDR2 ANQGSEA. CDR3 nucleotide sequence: TGCAGCGTTGAAGATATGGGGTTGAGAGGCGAGCAGTACTTC. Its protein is CSVEDMGLRGEQYF.

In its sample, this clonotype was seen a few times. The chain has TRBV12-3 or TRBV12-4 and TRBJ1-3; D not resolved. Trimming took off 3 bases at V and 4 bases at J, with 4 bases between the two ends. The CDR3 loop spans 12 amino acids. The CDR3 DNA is TGTGCCAGCAGTTTGCAGGGAAACACCATATATTTT. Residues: CASSLQGNTIYF.

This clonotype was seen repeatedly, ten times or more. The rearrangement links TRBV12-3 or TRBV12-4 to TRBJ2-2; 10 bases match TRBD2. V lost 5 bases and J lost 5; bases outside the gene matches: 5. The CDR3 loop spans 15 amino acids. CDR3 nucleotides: TGTGCCAGCAGTCCTGGACTAGCGGTAACCGGGGAGCTGTTTTTT. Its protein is CASSPGLAVTGELFF.

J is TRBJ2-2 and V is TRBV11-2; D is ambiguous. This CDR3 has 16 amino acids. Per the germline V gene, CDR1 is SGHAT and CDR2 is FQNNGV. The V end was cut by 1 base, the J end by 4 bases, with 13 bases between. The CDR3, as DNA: TGTGCCAGCAGCTTAGGGGTTGAGAGACGCACCGGGGAGCTGTTTTTT. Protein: CASSLGVERRTGELFF.

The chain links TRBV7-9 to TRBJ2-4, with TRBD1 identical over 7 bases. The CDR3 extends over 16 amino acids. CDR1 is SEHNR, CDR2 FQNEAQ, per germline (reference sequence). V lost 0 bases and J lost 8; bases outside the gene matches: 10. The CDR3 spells CASSLAGQATKYIQYF. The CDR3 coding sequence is TGTGCCAGCAGCTTAGCCGGACAGGCTACTAAATACATTCAGTACTTC. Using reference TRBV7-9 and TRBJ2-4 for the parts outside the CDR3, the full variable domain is DTGVSQNPRHKITKRGQNVTFRCDPISEHNRLYWYRQTLGQGPEFLTYFQNEAQLEKSRLLSDRFSAERPKGSFSTLEIQRTEQGDSAMYLCASSLAGQATKYIQYFGAGTRLSVL.

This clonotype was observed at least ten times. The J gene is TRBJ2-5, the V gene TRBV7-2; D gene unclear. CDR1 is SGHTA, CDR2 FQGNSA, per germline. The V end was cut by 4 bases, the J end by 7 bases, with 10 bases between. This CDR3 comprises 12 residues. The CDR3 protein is CASSSSKGTQYF. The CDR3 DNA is TGTGCCAGCAGCTCCTCGAAGGGGACCCAGTACTTC.

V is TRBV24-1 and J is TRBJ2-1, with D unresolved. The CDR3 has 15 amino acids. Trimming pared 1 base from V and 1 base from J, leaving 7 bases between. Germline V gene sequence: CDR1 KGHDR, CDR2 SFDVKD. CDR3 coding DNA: TGTGCCACCAGTGATTTCGGGCTGTCCTACAATGAGCAGTTCTTC. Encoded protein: CATSDFGLSYNEQFF.

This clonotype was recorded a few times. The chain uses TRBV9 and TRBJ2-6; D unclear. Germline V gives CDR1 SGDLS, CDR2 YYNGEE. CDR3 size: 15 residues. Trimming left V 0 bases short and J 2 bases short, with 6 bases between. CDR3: CASSVGMAGANVLTF. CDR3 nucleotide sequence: TGTGCCAGCAGCGTAGGAATGGCTGGGGCCAACGTCCTGACTTTC.

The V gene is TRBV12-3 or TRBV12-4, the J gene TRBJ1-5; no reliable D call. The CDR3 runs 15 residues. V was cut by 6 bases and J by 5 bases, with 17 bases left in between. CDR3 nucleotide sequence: TGTGCCAGCAGCTCTCAAACCAAAGGGTATCAGCCCCAGCATTTT. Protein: CASSSQTKGYQPQHF.

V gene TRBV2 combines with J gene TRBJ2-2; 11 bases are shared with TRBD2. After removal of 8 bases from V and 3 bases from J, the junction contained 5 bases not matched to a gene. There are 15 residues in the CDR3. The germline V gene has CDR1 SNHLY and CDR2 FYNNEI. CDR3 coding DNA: TGTGCCAGCCGGGGACTAGCGGTAGACACCGGGGAGCTGTTTTTT. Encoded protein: CASRGLAVDTGELFF.

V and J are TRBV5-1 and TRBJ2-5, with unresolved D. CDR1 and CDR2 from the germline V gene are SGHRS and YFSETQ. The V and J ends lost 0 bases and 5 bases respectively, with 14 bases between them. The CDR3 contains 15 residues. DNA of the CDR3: TGCGCCAGCAGCTTGGCCACCGGCCGCCATGAGACCCAGTACTTC. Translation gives CASSLATGRHETQYF.

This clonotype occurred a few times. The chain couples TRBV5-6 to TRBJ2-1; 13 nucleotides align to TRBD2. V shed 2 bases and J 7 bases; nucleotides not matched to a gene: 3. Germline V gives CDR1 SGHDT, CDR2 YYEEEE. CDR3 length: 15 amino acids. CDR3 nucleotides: TGTGCCAGCAGCTTTACTAGCGGGGGGGGAAATGAGCAGTTCTTC. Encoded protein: CASSFTSGGGNEQFF.

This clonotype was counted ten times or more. Here the CDR3 DNA reads TGTGCCAGCAGTTTAGTGGGGGGGCCCACAGATACGCAGTATTTT. Translating gives CASSLVGGPTDTQYF. The chain combines TRBV27 with TRBJ2-3; D possibly corresponds to TRBD2 (7 bases). Trimming shortened V by 2 bases and J by 2 bases, and 11 bases separated the two germline ends. This CDR3 has 15 amino acids. CDR1 is MNHEY and CDR2 is SMNVEV in the germline V gene (reference sequence).

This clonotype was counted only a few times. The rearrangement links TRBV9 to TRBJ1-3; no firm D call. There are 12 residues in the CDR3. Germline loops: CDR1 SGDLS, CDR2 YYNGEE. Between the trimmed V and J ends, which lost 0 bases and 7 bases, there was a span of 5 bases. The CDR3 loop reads CASSVEGNTIYF. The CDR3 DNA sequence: TGTGCCAGCAGCGTAGAGGGTAACACCATATATTTT.

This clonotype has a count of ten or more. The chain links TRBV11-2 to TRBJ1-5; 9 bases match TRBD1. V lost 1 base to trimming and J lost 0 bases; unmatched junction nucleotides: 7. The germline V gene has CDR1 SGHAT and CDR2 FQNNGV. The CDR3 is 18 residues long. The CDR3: CASSLGGTGSYSNQPQHF. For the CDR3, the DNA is TGTGCCAGCAGCTTAGGTGGGACAGGGTCCTATAGCAATCAGCCCCAGCATTTT.

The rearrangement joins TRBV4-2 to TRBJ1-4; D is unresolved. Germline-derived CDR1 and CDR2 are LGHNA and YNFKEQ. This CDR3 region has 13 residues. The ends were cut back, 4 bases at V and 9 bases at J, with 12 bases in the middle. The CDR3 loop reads CASSPLAVQKLFF. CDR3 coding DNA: TGTGCCAGCAGCCCCTTGGCGGTGCAAAAACTGTTTTTT.

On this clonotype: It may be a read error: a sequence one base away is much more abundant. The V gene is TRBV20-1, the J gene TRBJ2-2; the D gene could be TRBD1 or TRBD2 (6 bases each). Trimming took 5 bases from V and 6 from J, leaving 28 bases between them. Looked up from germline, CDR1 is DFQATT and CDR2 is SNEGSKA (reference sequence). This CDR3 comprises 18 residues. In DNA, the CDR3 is TGCAGTGCTCAAGGGGGGCAGTCCCGACGGGTGGTTCCCGGGGAGCTGTTTTTT. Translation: CSAQGGQSRRVVPGELFF.

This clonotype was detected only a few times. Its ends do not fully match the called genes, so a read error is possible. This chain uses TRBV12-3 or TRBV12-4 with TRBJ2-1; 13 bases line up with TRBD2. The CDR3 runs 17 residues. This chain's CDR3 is CASSLAPGLAGKNEQFF. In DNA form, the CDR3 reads TGTGCCAGCAGTCTAGCACCGGGACTAGCGGGAAAGAATGAGCAGTTCTTC.

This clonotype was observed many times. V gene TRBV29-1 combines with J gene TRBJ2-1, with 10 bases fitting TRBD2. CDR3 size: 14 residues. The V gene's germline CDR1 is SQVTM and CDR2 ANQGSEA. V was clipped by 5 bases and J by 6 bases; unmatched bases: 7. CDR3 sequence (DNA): TGCAGCGTTTGTCTAGCGGGAGTTTCCAATGAGCAGTTCTTC. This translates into CSVCLAGVSNEQFF.

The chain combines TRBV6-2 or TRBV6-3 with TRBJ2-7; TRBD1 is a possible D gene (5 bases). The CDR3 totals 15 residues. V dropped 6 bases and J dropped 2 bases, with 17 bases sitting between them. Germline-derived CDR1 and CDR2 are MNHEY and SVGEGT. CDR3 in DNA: TGTGCCAGCAGCCCACAGGCCATCCACGCCTACGAGCAGTACTTC. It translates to CASSPQAIHAYEQYF.

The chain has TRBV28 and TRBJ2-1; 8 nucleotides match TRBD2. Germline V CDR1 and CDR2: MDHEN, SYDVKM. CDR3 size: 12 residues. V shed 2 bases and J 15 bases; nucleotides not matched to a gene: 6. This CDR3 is CASSLTGTSPFF. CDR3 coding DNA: TGTGCCAGCAGTTTAACCGGGACTAGTCCGTTCTTC.

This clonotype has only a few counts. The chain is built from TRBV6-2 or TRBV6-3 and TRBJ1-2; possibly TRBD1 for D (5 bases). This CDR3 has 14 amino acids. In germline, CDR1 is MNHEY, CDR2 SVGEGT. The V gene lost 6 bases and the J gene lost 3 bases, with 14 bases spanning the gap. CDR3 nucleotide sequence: TGTGCCAGCAGCTTCAGGGAAGGGCACTATGGCTACACCTTC. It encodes CASSFREGHYGYTF.

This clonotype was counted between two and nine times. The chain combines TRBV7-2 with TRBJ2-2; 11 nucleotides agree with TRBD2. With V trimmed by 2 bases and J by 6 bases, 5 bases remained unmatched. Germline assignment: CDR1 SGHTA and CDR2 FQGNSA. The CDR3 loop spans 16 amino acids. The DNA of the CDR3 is TGTGCCAGCAGCTTAATGCTAGCGGGAGGACCCGGGGAGCTGTTTTTT. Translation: CASSLMLAGGPGELFF. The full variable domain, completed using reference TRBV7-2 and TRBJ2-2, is GAGVSQSPSNKVTEKGKDVELRCDPISGHTALYWYRQSLGQGLEFLIYFQGNSAPDKSGLPSDRFSAERTGGSVSTLTIQRTQQEDSAVYLCASSLMLAGGPGELFFGEGSRLTVL.

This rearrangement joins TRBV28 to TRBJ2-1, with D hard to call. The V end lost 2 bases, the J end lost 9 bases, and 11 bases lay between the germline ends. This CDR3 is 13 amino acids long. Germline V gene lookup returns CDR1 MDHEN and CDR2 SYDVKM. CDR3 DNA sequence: TGTGCCAGCAGTTTAAAACCTACAACTGAGCAGTTCTTC. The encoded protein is CASSLKPTTEQFF.